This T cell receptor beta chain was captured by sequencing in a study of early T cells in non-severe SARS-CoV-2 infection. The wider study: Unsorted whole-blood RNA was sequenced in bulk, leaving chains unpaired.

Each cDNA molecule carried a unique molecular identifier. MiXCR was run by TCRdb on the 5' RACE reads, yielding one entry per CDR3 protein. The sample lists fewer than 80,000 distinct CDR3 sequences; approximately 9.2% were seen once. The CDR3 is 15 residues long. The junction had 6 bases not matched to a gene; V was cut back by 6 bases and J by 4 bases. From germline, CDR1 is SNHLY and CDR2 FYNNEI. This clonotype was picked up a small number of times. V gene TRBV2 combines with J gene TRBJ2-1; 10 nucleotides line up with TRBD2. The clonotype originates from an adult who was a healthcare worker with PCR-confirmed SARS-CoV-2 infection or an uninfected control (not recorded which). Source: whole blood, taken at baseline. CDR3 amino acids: CASSQSGRGYNEQFF. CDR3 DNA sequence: TGTGCCAGCAGCCAGAGCGGGAGGGGTTACAATGAGCAGTTCTTC.